Reported below is one T cell receptor (beta chain). Its target is unknown. This entry comes from a study of cytomegalovirus exposure and HLA in healthy donors. Regarding the study as a whole: The investigators catalogued 150 to 200 TCR beta chains as cytomegalovirus-associated.

This table comes from immunoSEQ multiplex PCR, and its TCRdb copy is limited to in-frame clones, with some not included. The sample contains about 86,000 clones, approximately 93% of which appear only once. This CDR3 has 16 amino acids. The germline V and J ends were trimmed by 4 bases and 5 bases, with 15 bases remaining between them. Germline CDR1 reads MGHRA; CDR2 reads YSYEKL. Sequencing was carried out using PBMCs. The TCR was taken from a man between 18 and 29 years old in good health and CMV-seronegative. J is TRBJ1-6 and V is TRBV4-1, with D tentatively TRBD1 (5 bases). In DNA form, the CDR3 reads TGCGCCAGCAGCCGGACCGAGACAGAAAATAATTCACCCCTCCACTTT. Its protein is CASSRTETENNSPLHF.